The 20 T cell receptor beta chains reported below all come from one sample, sequenced in a study of blood T cell repertoires in COVID-19. Some clones are missing from TCRdb's copy, which holds only in-frame ones; the method was immunoSEQ multiplex PCR. The table has 350,000 or so clones, around 88% seen once. The sample was peripheral blood. The receptors here all came from a woman between 25 and 40 years old with COVID-19, enrolled during active disease.

The gene calls are TRBV2 and TRBJ1-1; no reliable D call. The CDR3 is made up of 13 amino acids. V was shortened by 3 bases and J by 1 base, with 6 bases between the two germline ends. The V gene's germline CDR1 is SNHLY and CDR2 FYNNEI. CDR3 sequence reads: CASSESGNTEAFF. CDR3 sequence (DNA): TGTGCCAGCAGTGAGTCAGGGAACACTGAAGCTTTCTTT.

This chain joins TRBV28 and TRBJ1-1; 8 positions match TRBD1. The junction had 9 bases not matched to a gene; V was cut back by 2 bases and J by 1 base. Per germline, CDR1 MDHEN and CDR2 SYDVKM. This CDR3 is built from 17 residues. CDR3 nucleotide sequence: TGTGCCAGCAGTTTAGACAGGGGTGGGTCCCCGAACACTGAAGCTTTCTTT. As protein: CASSLDRGGSPNTEAFF.

This sequence joins TRBV19 and TRBJ1-2; perhaps TRBD1 as D (5 bases). The ends were cut back, 4 bases at V and 4 bases at J, with 13 bases in the middle. Germline V gene data show CDR1 as LNHDA and CDR2 as SQIVND (reference sequence). The CDR3 has 14 residues. CDR3 in DNA: TGTGCCAGTAGTACCCAGGGATTAGGCTATGGCTACACCTTC. Translated, it gives CASSTQGLGYGYTF.

The chain links TRBV6-5 to TRBJ2-2; D possibly corresponds to TRBD2 (5 bases). Germline V gene lookup returns CDR1 MNHEY and CDR2 SVGAGI. Between the trimmed V and J ends, which lost 6 bases and 8 bases, there was a span of 7 bases. The CDR3 runs to 11 residues. In DNA, the CDR3 is TGTGCCAGCAGGGGAGTTGGGGAGCTGTTTTTT. Its protein product is CASRGVGELFF.

The chain combines TRBV18 with TRBJ2-3; possibly TRBD2 for D (6 bases). The CDR3 contains 12 residues. V gave up 3 bases and J gave up 8 bases, with 9 bases separating them. The germline CDR1 and CDR2 sequences are KGHSH and LQKENI. CDR3 nucleotide sequence: TGTGCCAGCTCACCGCAGGGAGGTACGCAGTATTTT. Translated: CASSPQGGTQYF.

The genes are TRBV5-6 and TRBJ2-5; D uncertain. Trimming left V 0 bases short and J 3 bases short, with 12 bases between. Germline CDR1 reads SGHDT; CDR2 reads YYEEEE. This CDR3 region has 15 residues. The CDR3 DNA reads TGTGCCAGCAGCTTGGCCCTAGTAAGAGAAGAGACCCAGTACTTC. As protein: CASSLALVREETQYF.

The CDR3 DNA follows: TGTGCCAGCAGCTCGGGACAATTCGCAGGAAACACCATATATTTT. Protein product: CASSSGQFAGNTIYF. The chain employs TRBV11-3 and TRBJ1-3; D may be TRBD1 (6 bases). The CDR3 loop spans 15 amino acids. Germline V gene lookup returns CDR1 SGHNT and CDR2 YENEEA. The ends were cut back, 4 bases at V and 4 bases at J, with 14 bases in the middle.

The chain couples TRBV27 to TRBJ1-6; possibly TRBD1 for D (5 bases). Trimming pared 2 bases from V and 10 bases from J, leaving 12 bases between. The CDR3 consists of 14 residues. Germline assignment: CDR1 MNHEY and CDR2 SMNVEV (reference sequence). In DNA form, the CDR3 reads TGTGCCAGCAGTTTACATACAGGTGACTCACCCCTCCACTTT. Translation gives CASSLHTGDSPLHF.

The rearrangement joins TRBV6-1 to TRBJ2-7; TRBD1 matches 9 bases. In germline, CDR1 is MNHNS, CDR2 SASEGT. CDR3 length: 16 residues. V lost 2 bases, J lost 0 bases, and 5 bases stayed unmatched. The CDR3 DNA follows: TGTGCCAGCAGTGAATTGGACAGGGGAAGCTCCTACGAGCAGTACGTC. It encodes CASSELDRGSSYEQYV.

The chain employs TRBV28 and TRBJ2-5; TRBD1 aligns across 11 bases. The CDR3 contains 14 residues. The ends lost 6 bases at V and 4 bases at J; junction bases unmatched: 4. The germline V gene has CDR1 MDHEN and CDR2 SYDVKM. The CDR3, as DNA: TGTGCCAGCAGAGCCGGGACAGGGGGAGAGACCCAGTACTTC. Its protein product is CASRAGTGGETQYF.

V is TRBV4-3 and J is TRBJ2-2, with 10 bases that match TRBD1. The V gene's germline CDR1 is LGHNA and CDR2 YSLEER. Losses at the gene ends were 2 bases for V and 4 bases for J; bases not matched to a gene: 4. The CDR3 spans 16 residues. CDR3 region: CASSQTWTGGTGELFF. The DNA for the CDR3 is TGCGCCAGCAGCCAAACGTGGACAGGGGGCACCGGGGAGCTGTTTTTT.

The chain uses TRBV6-5 and TRBJ1-1; D gene ambiguous. The germline V and J ends were trimmed by 10 bases and 1 base, with 10 bases remaining between them. The CDR3 runs 12 residues. Germline V gene sequence: CDR1 MNHEY, CDR2 SVGAGI. CDR3 DNA: TGTGCCACCGGGGAGGCGAACACTGAAGCTTTCTTT. Its translation: CATGEANTEAFF.

The V and J genes are TRBV7-8 and TRBJ2-6; D is undetermined. Germline values: CDR1 SGHVS, CDR2 FQNEAQ. This CDR3 has 14 amino acids. V lost 2 bases and J lost 1, with 3 bases in between. CDR3 DNA sequence: TGTGCCAGCAGCTTACCATCTGGGGCCAACGTCCTGACTTTC. Translating gives CASSLPSGANVLTF.

V is TRBV7-9 and J is TRBJ1-2; D gene ambiguous. Looked up from germline, CDR1 is SEHNR and CDR2 is FQNEAQ (reference sequence). V was pared by 2 bases and J by 0 bases, with 13 bases between. This CDR3 is built from 16 residues. CDR3: CASSLSLRYSNYGYTF. In DNA, the CDR3 is TGTGCCAGCAGCTTAAGTTTGAGGTACTCTAACTATGGCTACACCTTC.

This rearrangement joins TRBV11-2 to TRBJ2-2, with TRBD2 identical over 8 bases. CDR1 and CDR2 from the germline V gene are SGHAT and FQNNGV. The V gene end was trimmed by 3 bases and the J gene end by 2 bases; junction bases not matched to a gene: 5. This CDR3 region has 16 residues. DNA for the CDR3: TGTGCCAGCAGCTTGGCCGGGACTAGTAACACCGGGGAGCTGTTTTTT. This sequence encodes CASSLAGTSNTGELFF.

The genes are TRBV7-2 and TRBJ1-1; 8 nucleotides line up with TRBD1. V lost 5 bases, J lost 5 bases, and 13 bases stayed unmatched. The length of the CDR3 is 16 residues. Germline V CDR1 and CDR2: SGHTA, FQGNSA. CDR3 coding DNA: TGTGCCAGCAGCCCAACCCGGGGACAGGCTCGTACTGAAGCTTTCTTT. Protein sequence: CASSPTRGQARTEAFF.

This clone was seen just once. V gene TRBV5-6 combines with J gene TRBJ1-2; D unresolved. Germline V gene data show CDR1 as SGHDT and CDR2 as YYEEEE. Trimming pared 1 base from V and 4 bases from J, leaving 8 bases between. There are 13 residues in the CDR3. The CDR3 is CASSLTQSYGYTF. In nucleotides, the CDR3 is TGTGCCAGCAGCTTGACGCAGTCCTATGGCTACACCTTC.

This clone was seen only once. The chain joins TRBV11-2 to TRBJ1-6; 9 bases agree with TRBD1. Germline V gives CDR1 SGHAT, CDR2 FQNNGV. The junction had 6 bases not matched to a gene; V was cut back by 5 bases and J by 7 bases. The CDR3 has 15 residues. The CDR3 DNA reads TGTGCCAGCAGCCCACCTGGGACAGGGAATTCACCCCTCCACTTT. Its translation: CASSPPGTGNSPLHF. The full variable domain, rest sourced from reference TRBV11-2 and TRBJ1-6, is EAGVAQSPRYKIIEKRQSVAFWCNPISGHATLYWYQQILGQGPKLLIQFQNNGVVDDSQLPKDRFSAERLKGVDSTLKIQPAKLEDSAVYLCASSPPGTGNSPLHFGNGTRLTVT.

The chain recombines TRBV2 with TRBJ1-2; D gene ambiguous. Germline lookup yields CDR1 SNHLY and CDR2 FYNNEI. Trimming took 1 base from V and 0 from J, leaving 9 bases between them. The CDR3 totals 15 residues. This CDR3 is CASSEGLGANYGYTF. The CDR3 nucleotides read TGTGCCAGCAGTGAAGGGCTGGGAGCTAACTATGGCTACACCTTC.

The chain has TRBV4-2 and TRBJ1-6; D unresolved. In germline, CDR1 is LGHNA, CDR2 YNFKEQ. Trimming pared 4 bases from V and 8 bases from J, leaving 15 bases between. CDR3 length equals 15 residues. In DNA form, the CDR3 reads TGTGCCAGCAGCCGTGTCCGGGAGGAGGATTCACCCCTCCACTTT. Protein product: CASSRVREEDSPLHF.